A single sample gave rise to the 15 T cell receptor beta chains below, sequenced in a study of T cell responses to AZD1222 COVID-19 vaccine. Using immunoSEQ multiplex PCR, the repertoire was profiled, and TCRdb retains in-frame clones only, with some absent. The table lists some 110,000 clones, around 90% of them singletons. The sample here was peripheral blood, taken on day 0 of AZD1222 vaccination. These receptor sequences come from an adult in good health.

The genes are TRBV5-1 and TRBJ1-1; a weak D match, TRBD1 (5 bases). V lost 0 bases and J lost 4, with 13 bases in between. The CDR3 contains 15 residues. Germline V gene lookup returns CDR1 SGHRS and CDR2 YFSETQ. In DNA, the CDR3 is TGCGCCAGCAGCTTGGGATTTAAGGGGAGCACTGAAGCTTTCTTT. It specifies CASSLGFKGSTEAFF.

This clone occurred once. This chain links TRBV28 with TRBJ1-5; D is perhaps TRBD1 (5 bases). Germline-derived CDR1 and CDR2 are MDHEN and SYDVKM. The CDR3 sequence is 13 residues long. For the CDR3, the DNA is TGTGCGAGCGGGACCCACGGTTTGTGGCCCCAGCATTTT. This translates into CASGTHGLWPQHF.

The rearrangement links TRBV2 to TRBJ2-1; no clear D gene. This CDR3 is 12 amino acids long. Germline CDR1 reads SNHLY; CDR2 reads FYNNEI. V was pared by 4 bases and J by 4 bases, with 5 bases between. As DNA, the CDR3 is TGTGCCAGCAGTGGCGCTTACAATGAGCAGTTCTTC. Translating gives CASSGAYNEQFF. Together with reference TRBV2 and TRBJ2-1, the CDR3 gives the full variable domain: EPEVTQTPSHQVTQMGQEVILRCVPISNHLYFYWYRQILGQKVEFLVSFYNNEISEKSEIFDDQFSVERPDGSNFTLKIRSTKLEDSAMYFCASSGAYNEQFFGPGTRLTVL.

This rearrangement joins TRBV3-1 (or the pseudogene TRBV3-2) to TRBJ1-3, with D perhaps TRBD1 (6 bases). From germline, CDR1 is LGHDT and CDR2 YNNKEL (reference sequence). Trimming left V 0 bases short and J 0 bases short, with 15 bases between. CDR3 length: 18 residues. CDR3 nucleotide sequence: TGTGCCAGCAGCCAAGATCGTGTTGGGGGCAACTCTGGAAACACCATATATTTT. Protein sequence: CASSQDRVGGNSGNTIYF.

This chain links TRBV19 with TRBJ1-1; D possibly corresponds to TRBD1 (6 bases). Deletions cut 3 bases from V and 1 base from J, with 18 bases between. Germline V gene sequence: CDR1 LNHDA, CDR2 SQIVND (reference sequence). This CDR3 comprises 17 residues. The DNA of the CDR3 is TGTGCCAGTAGTATGGTGGTGGGTCGGGGGCCGAACACTGAAGCTTTCTTT. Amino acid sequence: CASSMVVGRGPNTEAFF.

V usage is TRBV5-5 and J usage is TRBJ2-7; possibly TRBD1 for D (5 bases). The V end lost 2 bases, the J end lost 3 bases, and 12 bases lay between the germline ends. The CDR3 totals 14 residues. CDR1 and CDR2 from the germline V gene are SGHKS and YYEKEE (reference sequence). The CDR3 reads CASSLGAGNYEQYF. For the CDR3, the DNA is TGTGCCAGCAGCTTAGGCGCAGGGAACTACGAGCAGTACTTC.

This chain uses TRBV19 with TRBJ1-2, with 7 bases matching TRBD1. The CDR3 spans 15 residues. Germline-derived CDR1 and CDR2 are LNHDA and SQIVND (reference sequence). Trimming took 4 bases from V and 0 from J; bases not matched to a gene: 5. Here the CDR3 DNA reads TGTGCCAGTAGTACCCAGGGGGGGGCTAACTATGGCTACACCTTC. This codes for CASSTQGGANYGYTF.

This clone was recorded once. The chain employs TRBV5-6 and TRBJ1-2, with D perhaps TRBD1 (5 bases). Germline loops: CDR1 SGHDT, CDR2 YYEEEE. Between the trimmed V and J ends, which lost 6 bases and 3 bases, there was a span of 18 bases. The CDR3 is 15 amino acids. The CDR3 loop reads CASNQVGWGDYGYTF. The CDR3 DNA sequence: TGTGCCAGCAACCAGGTGGGCTGGGGGGACTATGGCTACACCTTC. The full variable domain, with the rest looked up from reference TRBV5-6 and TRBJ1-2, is DAGVTQSPTHLIKTRGQQVTLRCSPKSGHDTVSWYQQALGQGPQFIFQYYEEEERQRGNFPDRFSGHQFPNYSSELNVNALLLGDSALYLCASNQVGWGDYGYTFGSGTRLTVV.

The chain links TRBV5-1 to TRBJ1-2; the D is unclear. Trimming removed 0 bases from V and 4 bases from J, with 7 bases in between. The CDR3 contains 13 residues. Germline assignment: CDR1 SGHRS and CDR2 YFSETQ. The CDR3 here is CASSLDSTYGYTF. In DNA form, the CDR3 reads TGCGCCAGCAGCTTGGACAGTACCTATGGCTACACCTTC.

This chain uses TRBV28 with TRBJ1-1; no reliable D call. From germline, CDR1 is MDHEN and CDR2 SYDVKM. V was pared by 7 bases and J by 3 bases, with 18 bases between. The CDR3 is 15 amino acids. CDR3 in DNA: TGTGCCAGCACCACCTTTCTTCGCGCGGACACTGAAGCTTTCTTT. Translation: CASTTFLRADTEAFF.

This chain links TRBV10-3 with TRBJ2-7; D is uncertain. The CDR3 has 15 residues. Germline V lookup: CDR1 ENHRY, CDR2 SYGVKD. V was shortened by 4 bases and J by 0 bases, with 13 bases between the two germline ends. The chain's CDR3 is CAISGLGVSSYEQYF. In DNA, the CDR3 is TGTGCCATCAGTGGCCTTGGGGTTAGCTCCTACGAGCAGTACTTC.

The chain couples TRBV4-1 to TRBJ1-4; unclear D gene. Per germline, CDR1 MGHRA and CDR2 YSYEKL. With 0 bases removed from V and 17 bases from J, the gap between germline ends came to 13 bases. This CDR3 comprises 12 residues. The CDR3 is CASSQDQETAFF. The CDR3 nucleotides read TGCGCCAGCAGCCAAGATCAGGAGACCGCTTTTTTT.

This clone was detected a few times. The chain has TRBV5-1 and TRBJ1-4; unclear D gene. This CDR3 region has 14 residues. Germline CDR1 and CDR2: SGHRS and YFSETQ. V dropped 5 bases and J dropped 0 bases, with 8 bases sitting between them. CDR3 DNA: TGCGCCAGCAGTCTCACCTCAACTAATGAAAAACTGTTTTTT. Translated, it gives CASSLTSTNEKLFF.

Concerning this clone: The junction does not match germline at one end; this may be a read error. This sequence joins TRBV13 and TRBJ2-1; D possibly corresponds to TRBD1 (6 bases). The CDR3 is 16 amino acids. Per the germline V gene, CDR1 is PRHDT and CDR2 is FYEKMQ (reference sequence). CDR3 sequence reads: CASSLGVGDRPYEQFF. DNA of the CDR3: TGTGCCAGCAGCCTAGGGGTGGGCGACAGGCCCTATGAGCAGTTCTTC.

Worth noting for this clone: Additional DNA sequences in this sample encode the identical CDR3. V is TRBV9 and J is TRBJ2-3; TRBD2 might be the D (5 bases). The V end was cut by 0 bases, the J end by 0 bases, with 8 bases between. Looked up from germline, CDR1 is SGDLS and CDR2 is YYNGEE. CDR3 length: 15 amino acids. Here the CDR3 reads CASSVGLASTDTQYF. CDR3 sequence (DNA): TGTGCCAGCAGCGTAGGGCTAGCAAGCACAGATACGCAGTATTTT.